A selection of T cell receptor beta chains follows, all from one sample in a study of blood T cells in healthy people across ages. From the 5' RACE reads, TCRdb called clonotypes with MiXCR, one entry per CDR3 protein. This table holds approximately 800,000 distinct CDR3 sequences, under 40% found once. Sample: blood. The receptors were gathered from a man younger than 30 in good health. CDR3s include the opening cysteine and the closing phenylalanine or tryptophan. D genes are given only for firm matches. Expanded clones get a size class; other rows say once, few or many, or leave the size out.

d_call	v_call	clone_size	j_call	cdr3_aa
.	TRBV2	few	TRBJ2-5	CATVLQETQYF
.	TRBV4-1	.	TRBJ1-1	CASSLETVGTEAFF
.	TRBV28	.	TRBJ1-5	CASTFKTVWQPQHF
.	TRBV5-1	.	TRBJ2-1	CASSLGNPYNEQFF
.	TRBV9	many	TRBJ2-1	CASSVGGQTYNEQFF
TRBD2	TRBV7-2	few	TRBJ2-3	CASSSLATSSGQYF
TRBD1	TRBV7-9	few	TRBJ1-2	CASSPTGGLFGYTF
TRBD1	TRBV24-1	.	TRBJ2-2	CATSPTGDTGELFF
.	TRBV7-6	.	TRBJ2-2	CASSRRANTGELFF
.	TRBV2	once	TRBJ2-1	CASSGDHGGQFF
.	TRBV18	.	TRBJ1-4	CASSPRYRRDGREKLFF
.	TRBV29-1	.	TRBJ1-1	CSVSKGLMNTEAFF
.	TRBV7-7	.	TRBJ2-1	CASSFRERDPYNEQFF
.	TRBV20-1	.	TRBJ1-5	CSATGTTQPQHF
.	TRBV9	few	TRBJ1-5	CASSVAGAGQPQHF
TRBD1	TRBV12-3/TRBV12-4	.	TRBJ1-2	CASSLMTGGMHGYTF
TRBD2	TRBV27	.	.	CASSFSGGHNEQYF
.	TRBV2	.	TRBJ2-2	CASNVRRNTGELFF
.	TRBV30	few	TRBJ1-1	CAWSRNRETEAFF
TRBD2	TRBV12-3/TRBV12-4	few	TRBJ2-1	CASSPGLAGDHPFF
.	TRBV5-1	many	TRBJ1-1	CASSPRTESTEAFF
.	TRBV7-2	.	TRBJ2-5	CASSLGGLRETQYF
TRBD1	TRBV12-3/TRBV12-4	.	TRBJ2-3	CASSSSSQGRADTQYF
.	TRBV12-3/TRBV12-4	few	TRBJ2-7	CASSLVPPRYEQYF
TRBD2	TRBV18	few	TRBJ2-1	CASSPSGGGAYNEQFF
TRBD2	TRBV20-1	few	TRBJ2-3	CSATGIAGGADTQYF
TRBD1	TRBV5-1	.	TRBJ1-2	CASSLSTGAYGYTF
.	TRBV12-3/TRBV12-4	once	TRBJ2-3	CASSFASSTPDTQYF
TRBD2	TRBV9	once	TRBJ2-3	CASSVGSGGFTDTQCF
TRBD1	TRBV7-9	few	TRBJ2-7	CASSSQGQGSYEQYF
TRBD2	TRBV6-2/TRBV6-3	.	TRBJ2-5	CASKKLAASVQETQYF
.	TRBV4-1	.	TRBJ1-2	CASLGEPNYGYTF
TRBD2	TRBV20-1	.	TRBJ2-3	CSARDRLRAGGPDTQYF
TRBD2	TRBV25-1	many	TRBJ2-1	CASSARMAGGLEQFF
.	TRBV24-1	few	TRBJ2-1	CATSAGREQFF
.	TRBV12-3/TRBV12-4	.	TRBJ2-6	CASSFPDSGANVLTF
TRBD1	TRBV6-6	.	TRBJ1-1	CASSYLRQGARNTEAFF
TRBD1	TRBV30	.	TRBJ1-1	CAWSPGGQGYMNTEAFF
.	TRBV7-9	few	TRBJ2-3	CASSLESTGFTDTQYF
.	TRBV27	.	TRBJ2-1	CASSFRQEIDEQFF
.	TRBV2	.	TRBJ2-5	CASNHRDGETQYF
TRBD2	TRBV6-1	.	TRBJ2-1	CASSAGLAGGPSTEQFF
.	TRBV7-2	few	TRBJ1-4	CASSPSRVEKLFF
TRBD2	TRBV7-2	once	TRBJ2-2	CASSPAGTTNTGELFF
.	TRBV4-3	once	TRBJ2-5	CASSQGIMGSFQETQYF
.	TRBV14	many	TRBJ2-7	CASSRGRGYEQYF
TRBD1	TRBV29-1	.	TRBJ2-3	CSVEDRAGDTQYF
TRBD1	TRBV16	.	TRBJ1-5	CACSRGQVSQPQHF
.	TRBV19	few	TRBJ1-4	CASSFPGAENEKLFF
.	TRBV12-3/TRBV12-4	.	TRBJ1-6	CASSLNMNSPPHF
TRBD1	TRBV20-1	few	TRBJ2-1	CSARDLGQGADEQFF
TRBD1	TRBV7-2	few	TRBJ2-7	CASSLDGTGLYEQYF
.	TRBV7-2	.	TRBJ2-1	CASSQEGSYNEQFF
TRBD1	TRBV3-1	few	TRBJ2-3	CASSQGRGQSTDTQYF
TRBD1	TRBV5-1	.	TRBJ1-6	CASSLGTGTRTSDSPLHF
TRBD1	TRBV12-3/TRBV12-4	.	TRBJ2-1	CASSFNWDRVDEQFF
.	TRBV30	.	TRBJ2-1	CAWSRDGQDNEQFF